These T cell receptor beta chains were read from a single sample in a study of early T cells in non-severe SARS-CoV-2 infection. TCRdb itself ran the 5' RACE reads through MiXCR, one entry per CDR3 protein. The sample has tens of thousands of distinct CDR3 sequences, roughly 6.6% seen once. The material sequenced was whole blood. The receptors shown here come from an adult who was a healthcare worker with PCR-confirmed SARS-CoV-2 infection or an uninfected control (not recorded which). Both conserved end residues are trimmed from each CDR3.

j_gene	v_gene	CDR3aa
TRBJ2-1	TRBV20-1	SARVLGGSSYNEQF
TRBJ2-3	TRBV9	ASSALQGLGMTDTQY
TRBJ2-1	TRBV7-2	ASSVRPGNEQF
TRBJ2-3	TRBV6-5	ASSFLAGGVPDTQY
TRBJ2-2	TRBV5-1	ASSPGASGSAGELF
TRBJ2-1	TRBV20-1	SARVGLAGYNEQF
TRBJ1-1	TRBV20-1	SASKMLGREEAF
TRBJ2-2	TRBV5-4	ASSLAGLANTGELF
TRBJ1-5	TRBV7-9	ASSPAGQGNRPQH
TRBJ2-5	TRBV7-6	ASSPGDYGETQY
TRBJ1-4	TRBV4-2	ASSQELGGSRNEKLF
TRBJ2-2	TRBV7-2	ASSLGGDTGELF
TRBJ2-7	TRBV6-5	ASSLAGLGYEQY
TRBJ1-5	TRBV19	ASIKGANGNQPQH
TRBJ1-2	TRBV19	ASSRWGQGERGGYT
TRBJ1-6	TRBV4-2	ASSQGTGQPNSPLH
TRBJ1-6	TRBV6-5	ASSFGQGNSPLH
TRBJ1-2	TRBV4-3	ASSQDLGQPYGYT
TRBJ1-2	TRBV2	ASSGRTDYYGYT
TRBJ1-1	TRBV5-4	ASSIKTGLNTEAF
TRBJ2-7	TRBV6-1	ASSDVRYEQY
TRBJ2-2	TRBV7-8	ASSPGARELF
TRBJ1-2	TRBV3-1	ASSQGMVAGYT
TRBJ2-5	TRBV20-1	SARTRTLWETQY
TRBJ2-6	TRBV2	ASRLDRAGANVLT
TRBJ1-5	TRBV20-1	SSLLGVNQPQH
TRBJ1-4	TRBV28	ASSSSGQGNEKLF
TRBJ1-2	TRBV6-4	ASSPGGQGYGYT
TRBJ2-7	TRBV12-3/TRBV12-4	ASSLGRGSEQY
TRBJ2-1	TRBV19	ASSADTLISYNEQF
TRBJ1-1	TRBV30	AWMGQPDTEAF
TRBJ2-1	TRBV29-1	SVEDHSGSYNEQF
TRBJ2-1	TRBV20-1	SAGGLADNEQF
TRBJ2-7	TRBV19	ASKGQGPSYEQY
TRBJ2-1	TRBV7-2	ASSPGGTNEQF
TRBJ2-1	TRBV21-1	ASSLSRAEFPPNHEQF
TRBJ2-3	TRBV4-3	ASSQDHEGTDTQY
TRBJ1-3	TRBV20-1	SARPRPVSGNTIY
TRBJ2-7	TRBV28	ASSPGPFYEQY
TRBJ2-7	TRBV19	ASSTPSGRQGAPTGPSYEQY
TRBJ2-5	TRBV4-1	ASSGRVITGETQY
TRBJ1-2	TRBV19	ASSSPQGLDGYT
TRBJ2-4	TRBV7-2	ASSLGIGIQY
TRBJ2-2	TRBV27	ASSRLSDTGELF
TRBJ2-3	TRBV20-1	SAQGGSASTDTQY
TRBJ2-1	TRBV3-1	ASSHALAAGGDEQF
TRBJ2-7	TRBV7-3	ASSLPHRVWRYEQY
TRBJ1-6	TRBV5-1	ASSLGETVGSPLH
TRBJ2-7	TRBV27	ASVERLAGVHEQY
TRBJ1-3	TRBV9	ASSVASGNTIY
TRBJ2-5	TRBV5-4	ASERGGTGGETQY